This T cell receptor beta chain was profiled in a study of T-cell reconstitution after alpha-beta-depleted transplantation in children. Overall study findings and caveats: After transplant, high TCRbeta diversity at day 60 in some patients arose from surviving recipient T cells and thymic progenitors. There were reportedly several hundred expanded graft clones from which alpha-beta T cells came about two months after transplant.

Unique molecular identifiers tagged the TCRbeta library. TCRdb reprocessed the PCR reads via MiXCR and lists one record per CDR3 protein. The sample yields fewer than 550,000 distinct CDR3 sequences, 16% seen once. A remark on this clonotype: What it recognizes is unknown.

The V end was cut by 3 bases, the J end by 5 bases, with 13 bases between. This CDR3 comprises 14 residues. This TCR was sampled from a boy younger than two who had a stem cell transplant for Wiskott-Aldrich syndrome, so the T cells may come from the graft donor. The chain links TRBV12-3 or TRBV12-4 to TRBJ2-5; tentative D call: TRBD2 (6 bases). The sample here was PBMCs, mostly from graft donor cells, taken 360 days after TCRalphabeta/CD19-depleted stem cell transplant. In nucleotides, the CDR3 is TGTGCCAGCAGTTTGCTCCCTCGGGAGGAGACCCAGTACTTC. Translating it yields CASSLLPREETQYF.